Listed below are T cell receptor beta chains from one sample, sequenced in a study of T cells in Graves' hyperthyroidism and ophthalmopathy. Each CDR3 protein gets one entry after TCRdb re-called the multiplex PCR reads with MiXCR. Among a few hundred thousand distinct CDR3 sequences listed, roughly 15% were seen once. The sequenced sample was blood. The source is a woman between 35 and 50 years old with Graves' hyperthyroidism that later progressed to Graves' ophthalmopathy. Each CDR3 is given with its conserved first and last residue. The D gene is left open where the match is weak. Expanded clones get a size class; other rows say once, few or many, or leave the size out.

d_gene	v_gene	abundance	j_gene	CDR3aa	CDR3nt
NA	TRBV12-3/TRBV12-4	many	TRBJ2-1	CASSLLASSYNEQFF	TGTGCCAGCAGTTTACTAGCGTCCTCCTACAATGAGCAGTTCTTC
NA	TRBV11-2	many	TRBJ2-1	CASSSPVKYNEQFF	TGTGCCAGCAGCTCCCCCGTGAAGTACAATGAGCAGTTCTTC
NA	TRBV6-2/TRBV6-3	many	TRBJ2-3	CVTMGRTSGRQYF	TGTGTCACAATGGGACGAACCTCGGGAAGGCAGTATTTT
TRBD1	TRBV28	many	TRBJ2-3	CASSWPGQGTDTQYF	TGTGCCAGCAGTTGGCCGGGACAGGGCACAGATACGCAGTATTTT
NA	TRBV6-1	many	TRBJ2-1	CASTEPGLTISSSYNEQFF	TGTGCCAGCACTGAACCGGGACTCACCATCTCGAGCTCCTACAATGAGCAGTTCTTC
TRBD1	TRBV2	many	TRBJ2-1	CAANRGVTNEQFF	TGTGCCGCGAACAGGGGAGTTACCAATGAGCAGTTCTTC
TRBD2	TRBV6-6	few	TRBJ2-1	CASSYSISASGRAFYNEQFF	TGTGCCAGCAGTTACTCGATTTCGGCTAGCGGGAGGGCCTTCTACAATGAGCAGTTCTTC
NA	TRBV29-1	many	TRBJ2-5	CSVGVKGDQETQYF	TGCAGCGTTGGGGTCAAAGGGGACCAAGAGACCCAGTACTTC
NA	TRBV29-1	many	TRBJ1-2	CSVDPGSNYGYTF	TGCAGCGTTGATCCAGGTTCTAACTATGGCTACACCTTC
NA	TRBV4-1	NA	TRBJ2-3	CASSQVALSTDTQYF	TGCGCCAGCAGCCAAGTCGCACTGAGCACAGATACGCAGTATTTT
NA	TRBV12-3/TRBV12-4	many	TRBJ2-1	CASTSGTFTYNEQFF	TGTGCCAGCACCTCCGGGACTTTCACCTACAATGAGCAGTTCTTC
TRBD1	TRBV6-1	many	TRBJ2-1	CASSEEVTGYRNEQFF	TGTGCCAGCAGTGAAGAGGTGACAGGGTATCGAAATGAGCAGTTCTTC
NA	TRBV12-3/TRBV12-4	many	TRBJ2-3	CASTVSRDTQYF	TGTGCCAGCACCGTCTCTCGTGATACGCAGTATTTT
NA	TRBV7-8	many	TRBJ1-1	CASSLVAGNTEAFF	TGTGCCAGCAGCTTAGTAGCAGGGAACACTGAAGCTTTCTTT
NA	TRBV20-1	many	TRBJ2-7	CSAPGQIYEQYF	TGCAGTGCTCCGGGACAAATCTACGAGCAGTACTTC
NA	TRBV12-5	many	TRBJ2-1	CASGTSLWGEQFF	TGTGCTAGTGGTACCTCGCTCTGGGGGGAGCAGTTCTTC
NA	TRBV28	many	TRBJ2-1	CASSSPGWSEQFF	TGTGCCAGCAGTTCCCCAGGGTGGAGCGAGCAGTTCTTC
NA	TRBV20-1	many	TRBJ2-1	CSLGLPGEQFF	TGCAGTCTTGGACTCCCAGGAGAGCAGTTCTTC
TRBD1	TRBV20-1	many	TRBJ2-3	CSARGRIDTQYF	TGCAGTGCCAGGGGGCGGATAGATACGCAGTATTTT
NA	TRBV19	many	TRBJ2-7	CASSLSDSYEQYF	TGTGCCAGTAGTCTCTCGGACAGCTACGAGCAGTACTTC
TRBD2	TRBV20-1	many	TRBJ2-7	CSARDRQGTSGAYEQYF	TGCAGTGCTAGAGATCGGCAGGGGACTAGCGGGGCTTACGAGCAGTACTTC
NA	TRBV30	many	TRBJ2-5	CAWASLRRDQETQYF	TGTGCCTGGGCTTCGTTAAGGAGAGACCAAGAGACCCAGTACTTC
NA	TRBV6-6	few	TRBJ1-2	CASSYGAVTYGYTF	TGTGCCAGCAGTTACGGGGCGGTTACCTATGGCTACACCTTC
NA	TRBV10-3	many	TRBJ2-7	CAISEPRTADYEQYF	TGTGCCATCAGTGAGCCTCGGACAGCAGATTACGAGCAGTACTTC
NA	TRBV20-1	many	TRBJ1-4	CSASEGGNEKLFF	TGCAGTGCTAGTGAAGGGGGTAATGAAAAACTGTTTTTT
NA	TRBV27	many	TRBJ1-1	CASSLAPLGARAFF	TGTGCCAGCAGTTTGGCCCCGTTAGGAGCGAGAGCTTTCTTT
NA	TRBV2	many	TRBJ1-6	CASSDSSYNSPLHF	TGTGCCAGCAGTGATAGCTCCTATAATTCACCCCTCCACTTT
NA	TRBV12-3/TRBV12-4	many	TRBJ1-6	CASSLGPGRGPPLHF	TGTGCCAGCAGTTTAGGCCCGGGACGTGGGCCACCCCTCCACTTT
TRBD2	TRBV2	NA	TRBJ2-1	CASSPTSGSSSEQFF	TGTGCCAGCAGTCCGACTAGCGGGAGTTCGAGTGAGCAGTTCTTC
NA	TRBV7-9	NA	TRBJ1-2	CASSLGTEPYGYTF	TGTGCCAGCAGCTTAGGGACGGAACCCTATGGCTACACCTTC
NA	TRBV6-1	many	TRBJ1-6	CASDQGSPLHF	TGTGCCAGCGATCAGGGTTCACCCCTCCACTTT
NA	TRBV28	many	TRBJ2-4	CASSFRGLAKNIQYF	TGTGCCAGCAGTTTTAGGGGACTAGCCAAAAACATTCAGTACTTC
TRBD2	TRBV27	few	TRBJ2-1	CASNDGTRWNEQFF	TGTGCCAGCAACGATGGGACTAGGTGGAATGAGCAGTTCTTC
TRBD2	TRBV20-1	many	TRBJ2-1	CSAFSGRGINEQFF	TGCAGTGCATTTAGCGGGAGAGGGATCAATGAGCAGTTCTTC
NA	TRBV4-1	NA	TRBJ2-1	CASSQEESGLYNEQFF	TGCGCCAGCAGCCAAGAAGAAAGCGGCCTATACAATGAGCAGTTCTTC
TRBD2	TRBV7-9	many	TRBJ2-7	CASSLGTSGSAPQLYEQYF	TGTGCCAGCAGCTTAGGGACTAGCGGGAGCGCGCCTCAACTATACGAGCAGTACTTC
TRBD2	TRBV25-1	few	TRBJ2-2	CASSIISGRDPTGELFF	TGTGCCAGCAGTATAATTAGCGGGAGAGACCCCACCGGGGAGCTGTTTTTT
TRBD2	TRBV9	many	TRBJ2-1	CASSSPSGSGSLRSYNEQFF	TGTGCCAGCAGCTCCCCTTCGGGTAGCGGGAGTTTAAGGTCCTACAATGAGCAGTTCTTC
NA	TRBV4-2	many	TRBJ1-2	CASSQEGYGYTF	TGTGCCAGCAGCCAAGAAGGGTATGGCTACACCTTC
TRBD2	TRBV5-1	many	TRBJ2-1	CASSYTSGSANNEQFF	TGCGCCAGCAGCTATACTAGCGGGAGTGCTAACAATGAGCAGTTCTTC
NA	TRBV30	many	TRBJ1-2	CAGAAGGAWYGYTF	TGTGCCGGTGCAGCGGGGGGCGCTTGGTATGGCTACACCTTC
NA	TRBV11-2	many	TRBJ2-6	CASSLGQTGANVLTF	TGTGCCAGCAGCTTAGGTCAGACTGGGGCCAACGTCCTGACTTTC
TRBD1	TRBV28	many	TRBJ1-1	CASSSVTGGDTEAFF	TGTGCCAGCAGTTCCGTGACAGGGGGCGACACTGAAGCTTTCTTT
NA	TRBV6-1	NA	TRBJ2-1	CASQDPWRGGEQFF	TGTGCCAGCCAAGATCCCTGGCGAGGGGGTGAGCAGTTCTTC
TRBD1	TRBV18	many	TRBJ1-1	CASSPGQGPLRTEAFF	TGTGCCAGCTCACCGGGACAGGGGCCTCTTCGAACTGAAGCTTTCTTT
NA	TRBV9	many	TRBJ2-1	CATSPGKTSYNEQFF	TGTGCCACCTCGCCGGGTAAGACATCCTACAATGAGCAGTTCTTC
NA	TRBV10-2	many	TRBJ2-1	CASSWRDGHNEQFF	TGCGCCAGCAGTTGGCGGGATGGGCACAATGAGCAGTTCTTC
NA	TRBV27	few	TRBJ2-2	CASSLSIRGELFF	TGTGCCAGCAGTTTATCGATTCGGGGGGAGCTGTTTTTT
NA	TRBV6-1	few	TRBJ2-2	CASRIYPTRSFNTGELFF	TGTGCCAGCCGTATCTACCCTACTAGATCTTTTAACACCGGGGAGCTGTTTTTT
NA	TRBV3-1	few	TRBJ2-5	CASSRVRGEETQYF	TGTGCCAGCAGCCGCGTCAGGGGTGAGGAGACCCAGTACTTC